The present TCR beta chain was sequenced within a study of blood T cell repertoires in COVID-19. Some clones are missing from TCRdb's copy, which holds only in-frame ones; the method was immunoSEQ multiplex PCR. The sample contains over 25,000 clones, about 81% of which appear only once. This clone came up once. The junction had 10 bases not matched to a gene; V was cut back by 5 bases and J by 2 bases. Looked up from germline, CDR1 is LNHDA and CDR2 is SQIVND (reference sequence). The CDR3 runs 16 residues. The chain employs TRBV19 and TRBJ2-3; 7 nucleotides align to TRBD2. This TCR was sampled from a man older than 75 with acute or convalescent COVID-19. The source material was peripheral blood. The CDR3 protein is CASSSRGGGPTDTQYF. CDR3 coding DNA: TGTGCCAGTAGTTCCCGGGGCGGGGGACCCACAGATACGCAGTATTTT.